The 30 T cell receptor beta chains below come from one sample, sequenced in a study of cytomegalovirus exposure and HLA in healthy donors. The primer mix had 60 Vbeta and 13 Jbeta primers. The protocol was immunoSEQ multiplex PCR, while the TCRdb copy is restricted to in-frame clones and leaves out a portion. Of some 190,000 clones listed, roughly 73% were seen once; the top ten hold approximately 2.1%. What was sequenced was PBMCs. Every receptor here comes from a woman in her twenties or thirties in good health and CMV-seropositive.

There are a few counts of this clone. The rearrangement uses TRBV4-1 and TRBJ1-6; TRBD1 matches at 7 bases. The germline gives CDR1 MGHRA, CDR2 YSYEKL. CDR3 length: 14 residues. V was clipped by 4 bases and J by 7 bases; unmatched bases: 4. In nucleotides, the CDR3 is TGCGCCAGCAGCCCCCGACAGGGAAATTCACCCCTCCACTTT. Its translation: CASSPRQGNSPLHF.

This clone has only one observation. This chain connects TRBV30 to TRBJ1-6; possibly TRBD1 for D (5 bases). V dropped 2 bases and J dropped 2 bases, with 16 bases sitting between them. From germline, CDR1 is GTSNPN and CDR2 SVGIG (reference sequence). This CDR3 is 17 amino acids long. The CDR3 reads CAWSTPGLSPYNSPLHF. The CDR3 DNA follows: TGTGCCTGGAGTACCCCGGGACTGTCCCCCTATAATTCACCCCTCCACTTT. The full variable domain, in which reference TRBV30 and TRBJ1-6 provide the parts outside the CDR3, is SQTIHQWPATLVQPVGSPLSLECTVEGTSNPNLYWYRQAAGRGLQLLFYSVGIGQISSEVPQNLSASRPQDRQFILSSKKLLLSDSGFYLCAWSTPGLSPYNSPLHFGNGTRLTVT.

The chain combines TRBV9 with TRBJ2-5; TRBD2 matches 12 bases. CDR1 is SGDLS and CDR2 is YYNGEE in the germline V gene. V lost 0 bases, J lost 4 bases, and 1 base stayed unmatched. The CDR3 contains 15 residues. Written as DNA, the CDR3 is TGTGCCAGCAGCGTAGGACTAGCGGGAGTAGAGACCCAGTACTTC. This codes for CASSVGLAGVETQYF. Full variable domain (remainder filled in from reference TRBV9 and TRBJ2-5): DSGVTQTPKHLITATGQRVTLRCSPRSGDLSVYWYQQSLDQGLQFLIQYYNGEERAKGNILERFSAQQFPDLHSELNLSSLELGDSALYFCASSVGLAGVETQYFGPGTRLLVL.

The count of this clone is one. This chain uses TRBV7-9 with TRBJ2-2, with a weak D call TRBD1 (5 bases). The CDR3 loop spans 14 amino acids. Germline CDR1 SEHNR, CDR2 FQNEAQ (reference sequence). The V end was cut by 5 bases, the J end by 7 bases, with 14 bases between. The chain's CDR3 is CASSRILGDGELFF. The DNA for the CDR3 is TGTGCCAGCAGCAGGATTTTAGGGGACGGGGAGCTGTTTTTT.

This clone was seen just once. The rearrangement uses TRBV7-9 and TRBJ1-1; a possible D gene is TRBD1 (5 bases). Trimming stripped 1 base from V and 4 bases from J, with 10 bases between. The CDR3 extends over 14 amino acids. Germline V gene sequence: CDR1 SEHNR, CDR2 FQNEAQ (reference sequence). CDR3 DNA: TGTGCCAGCAGCTTAGATCAGGGAGGCACTGAAGCTTTCTTT. Protein: CASSLDQGGTEAFF.

The rearrangement joins TRBV9 to TRBJ1-6, with a possible D match to TRBD1 (6 bases). The CDR3 loop spans 15 amino acids. CDR1 SGDLS and CDR2 YYNGEE come from the germline V gene. V was shortened by 3 bases and J by 15 bases, with 22 bases between the two germline ends. CDR3: CASSALQGPGFRLHF. CDR3 nucleotide sequence: TGTGCCAGCAGCGCCTTACAGGGCCCGGGGTTTCGCCTCCACTTT.

This clone showed up just a few times. This sequence joins TRBV6-1 and TRBJ1-1; 10 positions agree with TRBD1. Trimming at V came to 4 bases and at J to 5 bases, leaving 1 base not matched to a gene. The CDR3 contains 13 residues. Germline values: CDR1 MNHNS, CDR2 SASEGT. CDR3: CASSGDRGTEAFF. The CDR3 nucleotides read TGTGCCAGCAGTGGGGACAGGGGTACTGAAGCTTTCTTT.

This rearrangement joins TRBV21-1 to TRBJ1-4; the D call of TRBD1 is as the table states it, not checked on the DNA. TRBV21-1 is flagged as a pseudogene. There are 14 residues in the CDR3. The CDR3 DNA reads TGTGCCAGCACCACCCGGACAAGAGGAGAAAAACTGTTTTTT. Residues: CASTTRTRGEKLFF.

The V call is TRBV5-1, the J call TRBJ2-1; 11 bases fit TRBD2. The CDR3 is 14 residues long. Losses at the gene ends were 5 bases for V and 5 bases for J; bases not matched to a gene: 3. Per germline, CDR1 SGHRS and CDR2 YFSETQ. This chain's CDR3 is CASRGLAGNNEQFF. DNA of the CDR3: TGCGCCAGCAGAGGACTAGCGGGTAACAATGAGCAGTTCTTC.

The chain employs TRBV19 and TRBJ1-1; D is unresolved. The CDR3 contains 11 residues. Trimming shortened V by 5 bases and J by 11 bases, and 12 bases separated the two germline ends. Germline V CDR1 and CDR2: LNHDA, SQIVND (reference sequence). The DNA of the CDR3 is TGTGCCAGTAGTTGGCGGTTTGGTGCTTTCTTT. Protein: CASSWRFGAFF.

J is TRBJ2-5 and V is TRBV7-6; 7 bases line up with TRBD1. CDR1 is SGHVS and CDR2 is FNYEAQ in the germline V gene. The CDR3 spans 16 residues. After removal of 4 bases from V and 5 bases from J, the junction contained 13 bases not matched to a gene. The CDR3 bases are TGTGCCAGCAGCTCGACGAACAGGGGCTGGGGGGAGACCCAGTACTTC. It codes for CASSSTNRGWGETQYF.

This chain uses TRBV5-6 with TRBJ1-2; no firm D call. The CDR3 runs 12 residues. Per the germline V gene, CDR1 is SGHDT and CDR2 is YYEEEE. The V gene lost 3 bases and the J gene lost 8 bases, with 11 bases spanning the gap. CDR3 coding DNA: TGTGCCAGCAGCTCGGTGGGAGGAGGCTACACCTTC. Protein: CASSSVGGGYTF. The complete variable domain, with remaining parts taken from reference TRBV5-6 and TRBJ1-2, reads DAGVTQSPTHLIKTRGQQVTLRCSPKSGHDTVSWYQQALGQGPQFIFQYYEEEERQRGNFPDRFSGHQFPNYSSELNVNALLLGDSALYLCASSSVGGGYTFGSGTRLTVV.

The V gene is TRBV15, the J gene TRBJ1-2; D may be TRBD1 (6 bases). V shed 3 bases and J shed 6 bases, with 14 bases lying between them. Germline assignment: CDR1 LNHNV and CDR2 YYDKDF (reference sequence). This CDR3 region has 14 residues. The CDR3 protein is CATSRRQGNDGYTF. CDR3 DNA sequence: TGTGCCACCAGCAGGAGGCAGGGGAACGATGGCTACACCTTC.

The V and J genes are TRBV19 and TRBJ2-3; 15 bases match TRBD2. Germline V gene sequence: CDR1 LNHDA, CDR2 SQIVND (reference sequence). This CDR3 region has 18 residues. V shed 2 bases and J 6 bases; nucleotides not matched to a gene: 9. DNA of the CDR3: TGTGCCAGTAGTATAACTGGACTAGCGGGAGGGCCTAGGGATACGCAGTATTTT. Translated, it gives CASSITGLAGGPRDTQYF.

This rearrangement joins TRBV19 to TRBJ1-4; no clear D. Trimming left V 2 bases short and J 5 bases short, with 6 bases between. Per the germline V gene, CDR1 is LNHDA and CDR2 is SQIVND (reference sequence). This CDR3 is built from 13 residues. CDR3 in amino acids: CASSITENEKLFF. The CDR3 nucleotides read TGTGCCAGTAGTATAACAGAGAATGAAAAACTGTTTTTT.

The chain links TRBV29-1 to TRBJ2-7; a weak D match, TRBD1 (6 bases). Between the trimmed V and J ends, which lost 6 bases and 4 bases, there was a span of 10 bases. CDR1 and CDR2 (germline): SQVTM, ANQGSEA. The CDR3 sequence is 11 residues long. The CDR3 is CSVAQGYEQYF. The CDR3 DNA reads TGCAGCGTAGCCCAGGGGTACGAGCAGTACTTC.

The chain uses TRBV7-9 and TRBJ2-7; 8 bases map to TRBD2. Germline values: CDR1 SEHNR, CDR2 FQNEAQ (reference sequence). This CDR3 contains 15 residues. The junction had 6 bases not matched to a gene; V was cut back by 5 bases and J by 0 bases. CDR3 loop: CASSGSGSYSYEQYF. The CDR3 nucleotides read TGTGCCAGCAGCGGAAGCGGGAGTTACTCCTACGAGCAGTACTTC. Combining the CDR3 with reference TRBV7-9 and TRBJ2-7 gives the whole variable domain DTGVSQNPRHKITKRGQNVTFRCDPISEHNRLYWYRQTLGQGPEFLTYFQNEAQLEKSRLLSDRFSAERPKGSFSTLEIQRTEQGDSAMYLCASSGSGSYSYEQYFGPGTRLTVT.

The chain links TRBV5-1 to TRBJ2-1, with 12 nucleotides matching TRBD2. The germline V gene encodes CDR1 SGHRS and CDR2 YFSETQ. CDR3 size: 15 residues. V was clipped by 3 bases and J by 2 bases; unmatched bases: 0. The CDR3 DNA is TGCGCCAGCAGCTCTAGCGGGGGGGCCTACAATGAGCAGTTCTTC. Translated, it gives CASSSSGGAYNEQFF.

This sequence joins TRBV11-3 and TRBJ2-3; tentatively, D is TRBD2 (5 bases). The CDR3 is 15 residues long. Germline-derived CDR1 and CDR2 are SGHNT and YENEEA. Trimming shortened V by 0 bases and J by 3 bases, and 10 bases separated the two germline ends. The CDR3 DNA reads TGTGCCAGCAGCTTAGAGGGTGGGAGTACAGATACGCAGTATTTT. Translated, it gives CASSLEGGSTDTQYF.

This clone was counted a few times. The chain combines TRBV5-6 with TRBJ2-7, with D possibly matching TRBD1 (6 bases). Germline V gives CDR1 SGHDT, CDR2 YYEEEE. The CDR3 sequence is 16 residues long. Trimming removed 4 bases at V and 0 bases at J, with 17 bases between. The CDR3 loop reads CASSNKGGFGSYEQYF. CDR3 nucleotides: TGTGCCAGCAGCAATAAAGGGGGATTTGGCTCCTACGAGCAGTACTTC.

As for this clone: Germline is not matched at one junction end, which may reflect a read error. The chain joins TRBV7-9 to TRBJ1-1; D is undetermined. Germline-derived CDR1 and CDR2 are SEHNR and FQNEAQ (reference sequence). The CDR3 runs to 12 residues. The CDR3 loop reads CSSSFGPGEAFF. The CDR3 DNA follows: TGTTCCAGCAGCTTTGGTCCGGGTGAAGCTTTCTTT.

The chain is built from TRBV18 and TRBJ1-1; 7 nucleotides line up with TRBD1. Trimming cost V 5 bases and J 0 bases; bases outside gene matches: 3. CDR1 and CDR2 from the germline V gene are KGHSH and LQKENI. The CDR3 sequence is 14 residues long. This CDR3 is CASSSTGVNTEAFF. For the CDR3, the DNA is TGTGCCAGCTCATCCACAGGGGTGAACACTGAAGCTTTCTTT.

This clone turned up a few times. The chain links TRBV29-1 to TRBJ2-1, with a possible D match to TRBD2 (6 bases). The CDR3 consists of 12 residues. CDR1 SQVTM and CDR2 ANQGSEA come from the germline V gene. The CDR3 loop is CRGGESYNEQFF. DNA for the CDR3: TGCAGGGGGGGAGAAAGCTACAATGAGCAGTTCTTC.

The chain joins TRBV4-1 to TRBJ1-4; the D gene is possibly TRBD1 (6 bases). The germline CDR1 and CDR2 sequences are MGHRA and YSYEKL. This CDR3 has 15 residues. Trimming removed 7 bases at V and 0 bases at J, with 12 bases between. CDR3 amino acids: CASKRTATTNEKLFF. The DNA of the CDR3 is TGCGCCAGCAAACGGACAGCTACAACTAATGAAAAACTGTTTTTT.

This clone appeared once. V gene TRBV11-2 combines with J gene TRBJ2-1; the D gene is possibly TRBD1 (5 bases). The CDR3 length is 14 residues. V lost 5 bases and J lost 2, with 10 bases in between. Germline assignment: CDR1 SGHAT and CDR2 FQNNGV. As DNA, the CDR3 is TGTGCCAGCAGCGGAATGACAGCCTACAATGAGCAGTTCTTC. This codes for CASSGMTAYNEQFF.

Regarding this clone: The conserved phenylalanine or tryptophan is not found at the CDR3 terminus, so this likely reflects a read error. The gene calls are TRBV2 and TRBJ2-7, with D perhaps matching TRBD1 (5 bases). CDR3 size: 13 residues. Trimming left V 2 bases short and J 2 bases short, with 7 bases between. CDR1 SNHLY and CDR2 FYNNEI come from the germline V gene. The CDR3 protein is CASSERGPYEQYL. DNA for the CDR3: TGTGCCAGCAGTGAAAGGGGCCCCTACGAGCAGTACCTC.

The V gene is TRBV5-1, the J gene TRBJ2-3, with 10 bases lining up with TRBD2. Germline assignment: CDR1 SGHRS and CDR2 YFSETQ. The CDR3 has 17 amino acids. Trimming at V came to 0 bases and at J to 4 bases, leaving 8 bases not matched to a gene. This chain's CDR3 is CASSLGRLAGGSDTQYF. Here the CDR3 DNA reads TGCGCCAGCAGCTTGGGGCGTTTAGCGGGAGGTTCAGATACGCAGTATTTT. Supplemented by reference TRBV5-1 and TRBJ2-3, the full variable domain reads KAGVTQTPRYLIKTRGQQVTLSCSPISGHRSVSWYQQTPGQGLQFLFEYFSETQRNKGNFPGRFSGRQFSNSRSEMNVSTLELGDSALYLCASSLGRLAGGSDTQYFGPGTRLTVL.

CDR3 sequence (DNA): TGTGCCAGCAGCTTCCAAGGGGGCCGCAATCAGCCCCAGCATTTT. Its translation is CASSFQGGRNQPQHF. The chain joins TRBV7-8 to TRBJ1-5, with 7 nucleotides matching TRBD1. CDR3 size: 15 residues. Germline assignment: CDR1 SGHVS and CDR2 FQNEAQ. Germline trimming cut 3 bases from V and 2 bases from J; bases unmatched to any gene: 4.

The V and J genes are TRBV7-2 and TRBJ1-5; weak D call: TRBD1 (6 bases). The V end was cut by 0 bases, the J end by 5 bases, with 17 bases between. This CDR3 is built from 17 residues. CDR1 is SGHTA and CDR2 is FQGNSA in the germline V gene. DNA of the CDR3: TGTGCCAGCAGCTTAGCCAGAATAGGGGGTGTTGATCAGCCCCAGCATTTT. It translates to CASSLARIGGVDQPQHF. Full variable domain (missing parts from reference TRBV7-2 and TRBJ1-5): GAGVSQSPSNKVTEKGKDVELRCDPISGHTALYWYRQSLGQGLEFLIYFQGNSAPDKSGLPSDRFSAERTGGSVSTLTIQRTQQEDSAVYLCASSLARIGGVDQPQHFGDGTRLSIL.

V gene TRBV5-6 combines with J gene TRBJ1-6; possible D gene TRBD1, 6 bases. The CDR3 length is 15 residues. Germline values: CDR1 SGHDT, CDR2 YYEEEE. V gave up 4 bases and J gave up 10 bases, with 18 bases separating them. The CDR3, as DNA: TGTGCCAGCAGCGGTCAAGTCGGGGGGCCCTCACCCCTCCACTTT. Translation: CASSGQVGGPSPLHF.